This passage covers 16 T cell receptor beta chains from one sample sequenced in a study of cytomegalovirus exposure and HLA in healthy donors. PCR involved 60 Vbeta and 13 Jbeta primers. Profiled with immunoSEQ multiplex PCR; TCRdb holds only in-frame clones, not every one. The repertoire holds over 150,000 clones, with approximately 78% as singletons. The sample was PBMCs. These receptors all stem from a woman aged 25 to 39 in good health and CMV-seropositive.

This clone has a single count. V gene TRBV28 combines with J gene TRBJ1-1, with D uncertain. With 0 bases removed from V and 3 bases from J, the gap between germline ends came to 8 bases. CDR3 length: 14 amino acids. From germline, CDR1 is MDHEN and CDR2 SYDVKM. The CDR3 DNA reads as TGTGCCAGCAGTTTATGGCAGCGGGACACTGAAGCTTTCTTT. This codes for CASSLWQRDTEAFF.

The chain combines TRBV6-1 with TRBJ1-4, with 9 bases lining up with TRBD1. Germline V CDR1 and CDR2: MNHNS, SASEGT. This CDR3 contains 15 residues. J lost 4 bases, V lost 3 bases, and 3 bases had no gene match. The CDR3 nucleotides read TGTGCCAGCAGTGACTTGACAGGGGGTAATGAAAAACTGTTTTTT. Translated: CASSDLTGGNEKLFF.

The chain is built from TRBV21-1 and TRBJ1-5; the table calls TRBD1, which could not be checked here. TRBV21-1 has pseudogene status. This CDR3 spans 16 amino acids. The CDR3 sequence: CASSKGGTGNNQPQHF. The CDR3 DNA reads as TGTGCCAGCAGCAAAGGTGGGACAGGGAATAATCAGCCCCAGCATTTT.

This clone has only a few counts. V usage is TRBV5-1 and J usage is TRBJ2-2, with D perhaps TRBD1 (6 bases). Between the trimmed V and J ends, which lost 4 bases and 1 base, there was a span of 14 bases. CDR1 is SGHRS, CDR2 YFSETQ, per germline. The CDR3 is 16 residues long. For the CDR3, the DNA is TGCGCCAGCAGCCCCCGGACAGCCAGGAACACCGGGGAGCTGTTTTTT. Translation gives CASSPRTARNTGELFF.

V gene TRBV4-2 combines with J gene TRBJ2-2; TRBD1 matches at 7 bases. From germline, CDR1 is LGHNA and CDR2 YNFKEQ. With 1 base clipped from V and 6 bases from J, the junction kept 2 bases outside the gene matches. The CDR3 is made up of 14 amino acids. CDR3 residues: CASSQGQGAGELFF. The CDR3 nucleotides read TGTGCCAGCAGCCAAGGTCAGGGGGCCGGGGAGCTGTTTTTT.

V is TRBV6-1 and J is TRBJ1-2; D unclear. The germline V gene has CDR1 MNHNS and CDR2 SASEGT. V dropped 5 bases and J dropped 8 bases, with 15 bases sitting between them. The CDR3 sequence is 13 residues long. The chain's CDR3 is CASSFRGPEGYTF. The CDR3 DNA is TGTGCCAGCAGTTTTAGAGGGCCCGAGGGCTACACCTTC.

The chain combines TRBV4-3 with TRBJ2-7; D is uncertain. The CDR3 contains 13 residues. Germline values: CDR1 LGHNA, CDR2 YSLEER. Trimming cost V 4 bases and J 3 bases, with 10 bases left between them. CDR3 region: CASSRGALYEQYF. The DNA for the CDR3 is TGCGCCAGCAGCCGAGGCGCCCTCTACGAGCAGTACTTC.

The chain is built from TRBV19 and TRBJ2-7; possibly TRBD1 for D (6 bases). The CDR3 runs 14 residues. Trimming took 4 bases from V and 5 from J, leaving 15 bases between them. CDR1 LNHDA and CDR2 SQIVND come from the germline V gene (reference sequence). The chain's CDR3 is CASSTLDTGNEQYF. The CDR3 DNA is TGTGCCAGTAGTACCTTAGATACAGGGAACGAGCAGTACTTC.

V gene TRBV5-1 combines with J gene TRBJ2-5, with 10 bases aligning to TRBD1. Per the germline V gene, CDR1 is SGHRS and CDR2 is YFSETQ. This CDR3 is built from 15 residues. The ends lost 6 bases at V and 3 bases at J; junction bases unmatched: 8. The CDR3 is CASIRTGGGEETQYF. The CDR3 DNA sequence: TGCGCCAGCATCCGGACAGGGGGTGGGGAAGAGACCCAGTACTTC.

The genes are TRBV6-6 and TRBJ1-5; D gene uncertain. This CDR3 has 15 amino acids. The germline CDR1 and CDR2 sequences are MNHNY and SVGAGI (reference sequence). The V and J ends lost 4 bases and 6 bases respectively, with 16 bases between them. CDR3 bases: TGTGCCAGCAGTTCCGGACTCTCGCCGGGTCAGCCCCAGCATTTT. It specifies CASSSGLSPGQPQHF.

This clone was observed a single time. The rearrangement joins TRBV18 to TRBJ1-5; 8 bases align to TRBD1. The CDR3 is 14 residues long. Germline CDR1 is KGHSH and CDR2 is LQKENI. J lost 6 bases, V lost 4 bases, and 5 bases had no gene match. This CDR3 reads CASSLGTGPQPQHF. For the CDR3, the DNA is TGTGCCAGCTCACTGGGGACAGGTCCTCAGCCCCAGCATTTT.

V is TRBV28 and J is TRBJ2-5, with D possibly TRBD1 on 6 matching bases. The CDR3 runs 16 residues. V dropped 6 bases and J dropped 2 bases, with 19 bases sitting between them. CDR1 and CDR2 (germline): MDHEN, SYDVKM. The CDR3 nucleotides are TGTGCCAGCAGGTCGTGGCAGGGGTCACAACAAGAGACCCAGTACTTC. The encoded protein is CASRSWQGSQQETQYF. Full variable domain (outside the CDR3, taken from reference TRBV28 and TRBJ2-5): DVKVTQSSRYLVKRTGEKVFLECVQDMDHENMFWYRQDPGLGLRLIYFSYDVKMKEKGDIPEGYSVSREKKERFSLILESASTNQTSMYLCASRSWQGSQQETQYFGPGTRLLVL.

This chain links TRBV4-2 with TRBJ2-1, with 15 bases matching TRBD2. There are 20 residues in the CDR3. Germline loops: CDR1 LGHNA, CDR2 YNFKEQ. Trimming took 0 bases from V and 0 from J; bases not matched to a gene: 6. This chain's CDR3 is CASSQESGLAGGTSYNEQFF. The CDR3 bases are TGTGCCAGCAGCCAAGAATCCGGACTAGCGGGGGGGACCTCCTACAATGAGCAGTTCTTC.

A word on this clone: The same CDR3 is also encoded by other DNA sequences in this sample. The chain couples TRBV6-5 to TRBJ1-3; 9 bases line up with TRBD1. CDR1 is MNHEY, CDR2 SVGAGI, per germline. Trimming took 2 bases from V and 4 from J; bases not matched to a gene: 6. This CDR3 region has 16 residues. The CDR3 nucleotides are TGTGCCAGCAGTTACAGGACAGGGGCGGGAGGAAACACCATATATTTT. It encodes CASSYRTGAGGNTIYF.

The J gene is TRBJ1-1, the V gene TRBV19; no reliable D call. V gave up 3 bases and J gave up 3 bases, with 23 bases separating them. Per germline, CDR1 LNHDA and CDR2 SQIVND (reference sequence). This CDR3 contains 18 residues. The CDR3 reads CASSISEGRMLFYTEAFF. CDR3 sequence (DNA): TGTGCCAGTAGTATCTCAGAAGGCAGGATGTTGTTCTACACTGAAGCTTTCTTT.

This rearrangement joins TRBV5-4 to TRBJ1-1; D may be TRBD1 (5 bases). CDR1 and CDR2 (germline): SGHNT, YYREEE (reference sequence). The CDR3 has 14 amino acids. Trimming stripped 7 bases from V and 5 bases from J, with 18 bases between. The CDR3, as DNA: TGTGCCAGCCTACCGGGACGGGAGTCGACTGAAGCTTTCTTT. The encoded protein is CASLPGRESTEAFF.